What follows describes a single TCR beta chain. The antigen remains undetermined. As for time point: week 11, during vaccination. In every dose of vaccine, 300 ug of mutant IDH1 20-mer peptide was given alongside topical imiquimod. This sample is drawn from a study of a mutant IDH1 vaccine in newly diagnosed glioma. Germline lookup yields CDR1 MNHEY and CDR2 SMNVEV (reference sequence). Trimming removed 3 bases from V and 6 bases from J, with 8 bases in between. The CDR3 spans 13 residues. Assay used: immunoSEQ multiplex PCR; TCRdb lists only in-frame clones, some missing. Here the sample spans about 120,000 clones, roughly 77% being singletons.

Sequenced material: PBMCs, taken from a glioma patient whose treatment included an IDH1 peptide vaccine. This TCR came from a middle-aged man with glioma. The chain recombines TRBV27 with TRBJ2-2, with no clear D. CDR3 nucleotide sequence: TGTGCCAGCAGTTTTCTAGGGCCCGGGGAGCTGTTTTTT. It is translated as CASSFLGPGELFF.